The clone carrying this T cell receptor (beta chain) was found many times. The target antigen is unknown. RNA transcripts gave rise to amplified TCR beta CDR3 regions. First-round RT-PCR with HTBI primers amplified the TCR CDR3 region. A single record per CDR3 protein comes from TCRdb applying MiXCR to the multiplex PCR reads. This table has around 300,000 distinct CDR3 sequences, about 15% appearing once. This specimen belongs to a study of T cells in Graves' hyperthyroidism and ophthalmopathy. Notes on the study in general: Ophthalmopathy was distinguished from stable hyperthyroidism by 13 V-J signatures.

The origin of this receptor is a woman aged 30 to 39 with Graves' hyperthyroidism. The sequenced sample consisted of blood.

DNA of the CDR3: TGCAGTGCTGGGGACAGCCAAGAGACCCAGTACTTC. Translated, it gives CSAGDSQETQYF. The V and J genes are TRBV20-1 and TRBJ2-5; 7 bases map to TRBD1. V was clipped by 5 bases and J by 1 base; unmatched bases: 1. This CDR3 is built from 12 residues. CDR1 and CDR2 from the germline V gene are DFQATT and SNEGSKA (reference sequence).